This T cell receptor (beta chain) was documented in a study of T cell responses to AZD1222 COVID-19 vaccine (dated by TCRdb to the early 2020s). For the study in its entirety: AZD1222 recipients whose second dose came at about 4 weeks and those whose second dose came at about 12 weeks were combined into one group, since spike-specific TCR depth and breadth did not differ between the two schedules. A total of approximately 240 trial participants underwent TCR sequencing, of whom some 210 received two doses of AZD1222 and some 25 received two doses of the MenACWY control vaccine. Trial participants were enrolled by age into subgroups of 18-55, 56-69 and 70-plus years, and around 140, 26 and 57 TCR-sequenced participants, respectively, were included in these subgroups.

The CDR3 regions of human TCRbeta chains were subjected to immunosequencing. On the authors' methods: TCRs in the repertoires were matched against a reference library of SARS-CoV-2-specific TCRs that had been generated with the MIRA antigen-specificity platform. Breadth meant the fraction of unique TCRs that were SARS-CoV-2-associated, whereas depth meant the fraction of total T cells that were SARS-CoV-2-associated. Using the MIRA data, every spike-specific TCR was mapped to the spike region that the TCR reacted to and assigned to either a CD4 or a CD8 class. Log10-transformed breadth and depth values were compared by one-way ANOVA with Sidak's multiple comparisons tests. TCRdb re-hosts the immuneACCESS table, in-frame sequences only. Its copies lack some clones; in the studies checked, an unresolved V gene accounts for under half of them, and the cause for the rest is not known. The D gene and trimming were derived from the DNA, and the V and J assignments and clone size from that table. For this sample there are some 97,000 clones; roughly nine tenths appear just once. About 1.8% of the sample rests with the top ten.

The meaning of the sample's time point label: baseline before first vaccination. Vaccinee samples were obtained from the UK trials COV001 and COV002, which included a single-blind randomized controlled phase 2/3 trial of AZD1222 (ChAdOx1 nCoV-19) in healthy adults. For TCRbeta chain sequencing, PBMC samples were collected from trial participants at day 0 and at day 28 after the second dose. Points the paper makes about the study in general: Spike-specific TCR breadth and depth rose significantly after two AZD1222 doses compared with day 0 and with MenACWY recipients. The vaccine-associated CD4 TCRs covered the entire spike protein, and the dominant responses fell in regions 160-218 and 743-854. Reportedly, almost half of the unique spike-specific TCRs recognized epitopes lying outside the regions that are mutated in the B.1.351 and B.1.1.7 variants. Only six AZD1222 recipients were SARS-CoV-2 seropositive at baseline, limiting conclusions about previously exposed vaccinees. Because no day 14 peak-response samples were available, repertoires were characterized only after the peak T cell response. The 56-69-year group was small, and its depth increase did not reach significance, likely because of low power. Participants were mostly white British, with more females than males. The authors suggested clonal diversity may have been underestimated.

The CDR3 numbers 12 residues from cysteine through phenylalanine. Just CDR3 DNA is preserved here, 36 bases in frame from base 1. Taken from the germline V gene (reference sequence), the CDR1 and CDR2 loops are GTSNPN and SVGIG. V was cut back by 2 bases and J by 5 bases, leaving a gap of 8 bases between them. As for this clone: No cognate antigen has been identified for it. There are no base qualities to consult, and no much larger clone falls within one base.

The clonotype comes from an adult in good health. This sample comprised peripheral blood, obtained on day 0 of AZD1222 vaccination. The V gene is TRBV30 and the J gene is TRBJ2-3, with a tentative D gene TRBD2 over 7 matching bases. CDR3 loop: CAWSRGGDTQYF. The bases are TGTGCCTGGAGTAGGGGGGGAGATACGCAGTATTTT.